This is a list of T cell receptor beta chains from one sample in a study of CD8+ T cells in alopecia areata. The assay was immunoSEQ multiplex PCR, and TCRdb's table has in-frame clones only and misses some. In the table there are 110,000 to 150,000 clones, roughly 52% of which are singletons. The sample here was CD8+ T cells sorted from blood, taken at week 4, from a patient treated with tofacitinib. These receptors were taken from a human donor with alopecia areata. The CDR3 runs from the conserved cysteine through the conserved F or W. A D gene is named only where the DNA matches it firmly. Rows may omit the clone size; those that give it use once, few, many or a size class.

>NA|NA|13|TRBV30|TRBJ1-1
TGTGCCTGGAGGGAAGCAACCAACACTGAAGCTTTCTTT
CAWREATNTEAFF
>NA|NA|13|TRBV19|TRBJ1-5
TGTGCCAGTAGTTGGAGGGTTCTGCAGCCCCAGCATTTT
CASSWRVLQPQHF
>TRBD1|NA|14|TRBV11-2|TRBJ1-5
TGTGCCAGCAGCTCGGACAGGAGCAATCAGCCCCAGCATTTT
CASSSDRSNQPQHF
>NA|NA|12|TRBV27|TRBJ2-1
TGTGCCAGCAGTTTAGTGGGCAATGAGCAGTTCTTC
CASSLVGNEQFF
>NA|few|13|TRBV6-5|TRBJ2-3
TGTGCCAGCAGTGAAACGGCGGCAGATACGCAGTATTTT
CASSETAADTQYF
>NA|NA|15|TRBV6-1|TRBJ1-5
TGTGCCAGCAGTGCTTCTGAGGGGTCCTTGAGGCCCCAGCATTTT
CASSASEGSLRPQHF
>NA|NA|13|TRBV29-1|TRBJ2-7
TGCAGCGTTGTGGTGGGGCGCTCCTACGAGCAGTACTTC
CSVVVGRSYEQYF
>TRBD1|NA|14|TRBV5-6|TRBJ2-7
TGTGCCAGCGGCATGGGACAGGGGAGCTACGAGCAGTACTTC
CASGMGQGSYEQYF
>TRBD2|few|17|TRBV5-1|TRBJ2-1
TGCGCCAGCAGCTTGGCTAGCGGGGGGGCTTCCTACAATGAGCAGTTCTTC
CASSLASGGASYNEQFF
>NA|NA|15|TRBV5-4|TRBJ1-1
TGTGCCAGCAGCTATGGGGACATCACGAACACTGAAGCTTTCTTT
CASSYGDITNTEAFF
>NA|few|15|TRBV25-1|TRBJ1-5
TGTGCCAGGAGTGACAGGTCGGACGGCAATCAGCCCCAGCATTTT
CARSDRSDGNQPQHF
>NA|NA|10|TRBV30|TRBJ2-1
TGTGCCTGGGCCTTCCCTGAGCAGTTCTTC
CAWAFPEQFF
>NA|NA|16|TRBV7-9|TRBJ2-1
TGTGCCAGCAGCTTAGCCGGGTCCCTCTCCTACAATGAGCAGTTCTTC
CASSLAGSLSYNEQFF
>NA|NA|14|TRBV19|TRBJ1-6
TGTGCCAGTATGGACATCGGGGGTGCGTCACCCCTCCACTTT
CASMDIGGASPLHF
>NA|few|12|TRBV5-6|TRBJ1-1
TGTGCCAGCAGCCCAGGACAGCTAGAAGCTTTCTTT
CASSPGQLEAFF
>NA|NA|17|TRBV5-6|TRBJ2-6
TGTGCCAGCAGCTTGATACAGGAGAACGCTGGGGCCAACGTCCTGACTTTC
CASSLIQENAGANVLTF
>TRBD2|many|15|TRBV6-1|TRBJ2-5
TGTGCCAGCAGTGCCCTAGCGGGGGGCCAAGAGACCCAGTACTTC
CASSALAGGQETQYF
>TRBD1|NA|15|TRBV5-6|TRBJ2-2
TGTGCCAGCAGCGAGGGACAGGCTCCGCTCTCAGGGCTGTTTTTT
CASSEGQAPLSGLFF
>NA|NA|12|TRBV5-4|TRBJ2-7
TGTGCCAGCAGCTGGGGTCTTTACGAGCAGTACTTC
CASSWGLYEQYF
>NA|NA|16|TRBV11-2|TRBJ2-4
TGTGCCAGCAGCTCGCGGACTGAAATAGCCAAAAACATTCAGTACTTC
CASSSRTEIAKNIQYF
>NA|NA|12|TRBV5-4|TRBJ2-2
TGTGCCAGTAGAGGCCCCACCGGGGAGCTGTTTTTT
CASRGPTGELFF
>NA|few|12|TRBV7-9|TRBJ2-1
TGTGCCAGCACCCCGACCCTTGATGAGCAGTTCTTC
CASTPTLDEQFF
>NA|NA|14|TRBV7-2|TRBJ2-5
TGTGCCAGCAGCTTAGTAGCGGAGCAAGAGACCCAGTACTTC
CASSLVAEQETQYF
>TRBD2|NA|14|TRBV27|TRBJ2-5
TGTGCCAGCAGTTTAACGGGGGGGTGGGAGACCCAGTACTTC
CASSLTGGWETQYF
>NA|NA|14|TRBV15|TRBJ1-1
TGTGCCACCAGCAGAGGAGGGGAGAACACTGAAGCTTTCTTT
CATSRGGENTEAFF
>NA|NA|16|TRBV2|TRBJ1-4
TGTGCCAGCAGTGATTTCCAGGGTGAAACTAATGAAAAACTGTTTTTT
CASSDFQGETNEKLFF
>NA|many|14|TRBV4-3|TRBJ1-1
TGCGCCAGCAGCCAACAACAAGAGAACACTGAAGCTTTCTTT
CASSQQQENTEAFF
>TRBD2|NA|16|TRBV7-8|TRBJ2-7
TGTGCCAGCAGCTTAGAGCGGGGGACGTTATCCTACGAGCAGTACTTC
CASSLERGTLSYEQYF